The next 25 T cell receptor beta chains were all read from a single sample in a study of cytomegalovirus exposure and HLA in healthy donors. It was with 60 Vbeta and 13 Jbeta primers that the PCR ran. Clones were read by immunoSEQ multiplex PCR, and TCRdb kept only the in-frame ones, dropping some. The sample includes more than 150,000 clones, around 73% of them seen just once. The source material was PBMCs. These receptors all stem from a male donor in good health and CMV-seronegative.

The sample holds one count of this clone. The CDR3, as DNA: TGTGCCAGCAGCAATGGACAGGGGGTGAGGAACACCGGGGAGCTGTTTTTT. Amino acid sequence: CASSNGQGVRNTGELFF. The J gene is TRBJ2-2, the V gene TRBV7-2; TRBD1 matches 10 bases. The trim removed 5 bases at V and 1 base at J, leaving 7 bases unmatched. Germline CDR1 and CDR2: SGHTA and FQGNSA. The CDR3 covers 17 residues.

CDR3 nucleotide sequence: TGTGCCAGCAGCTTAATAGCGGGCACTGAAGCTTTCTTT. It codes for CASSLIAGTEAFF. This chain links TRBV7-9 with TRBJ1-1; the D is unclear. Germline assignment: CDR1 SEHNR and CDR2 FQNEAQ (reference sequence). The CDR3 is 13 amino acids. The germline V and J ends were trimmed by 2 bases and 4 bases, with 8 bases remaining between them.

V is TRBV5-1 and J is TRBJ1-1; 9 bases are shared with TRBD1. V lost 3 bases to trimming and J lost 4 bases; unmatched junction nucleotides: 13. Germline V gene lookup returns CDR1 SGHRS and CDR2 YFSETQ. This CDR3 region has 17 residues. The DNA of the CDR3 is TGCGCCAGCAGCTATATACCCGTGGACAGGGGCGGCACTGAAGCTTTCTTT. Translation: CASSYIPVDRGGTEAFF.

V and J are TRBV11-2 and TRBJ2-3; D is perhaps TRBD2 (5 bases). Germline values: CDR1 SGHAT, CDR2 FQNNGV. This CDR3 has 17 residues. V was pared by 5 bases and J by 1 base, with 19 bases between. CDR3 sequence reads: CASSPRAATRGTDTQYF. Written as DNA, the CDR3 is TGTGCCAGCAGCCCACGAGCGGCGACTCGCGGCACAGATACGCAGTATTTT.

The J gene is TRBJ2-5, the V gene TRBV7-6; TRBD1 matches at 9 bases. The ends lost 2 bases at V and 3 bases at J; junction bases unmatched: 4. The CDR3 contains 15 residues. Germline V lookup: CDR1 SGHVS, CDR2 FNYEAQ. The DNA of the CDR3 is TGTGCCAGCAGCTTACTCGACAGGGGGGAAGAGACCCAGTACTTC. Translation: CASSLLDRGEETQYF. The entire variable domain, with the rest obtained from reference TRBV7-6 and TRBJ2-5, is as follows: GAGVSQSPRYKVTKRGQDVALRCDPISGHVSLYWYRQALGQGPEFLTYFNYEAQQDKSGLPNDRFSAERPEGSISTLTIQRTEQRDSAMYRCASSLLDRGEETQYFGPGTRLLVL.

The gene calls are TRBV30 and TRBJ2-2, with TRBD1 matching over 9 bases. The trim removed 4 bases at V and 6 bases at J, leaving 9 bases unmatched. The germline gives CDR1 GTSNPN, CDR2 SVGIG (reference sequence). CDR3 length: 15 amino acids. CDR3 loop: CAWTLGDRDAGELFF. In DNA, the CDR3 is TGTGCCTGGACCTTGGGGGACAGGGATGCCGGGGAGCTGTTTTTT.

This clone showed up just once. The CDR3 nucleotides are TGTGCCAGCAGCCATGCACAGGTACCCTACAATGAGCAGTTCTTC. It is translated as CASSHAQVPYNEQFF. The rearrangement joins TRBV14 to TRBJ2-1; possibly TRBD1 for D (5 bases). V dropped 3 bases and J dropped 2 bases, with 11 bases sitting between them. The length of the CDR3 is 15 residues. CDR1 SGHDN and CDR2 FVKESK come from the germline V gene.

Notes on this clone: Other nucleotide sequences from this sample produce the same CDR3. The chain couples TRBV7-9 to TRBJ1-1; 7 nucleotides line up with TRBD1. The CDR3 sequence is 14 residues long. V was clipped by 1 base and J by 4 bases; unmatched bases: 3. Germline assignment: CDR1 SEHNR and CDR2 FQNEAQ (reference sequence). In DNA form, the CDR3 reads TGTGCCAGCAGCTTAGGACAGGGCAGCACTGAAGCTTTCTTT. Residues: CASSLGQGSTEAFF. The variable domain in full, with the rest retrieved from reference TRBV7-9 and TRBJ1-1, is DTGVSQNPRHKITKRGQNVTFRCDPISEHNRLYWYRQTLGQGPEFLTYFQNEAQLEKSRLLSDRFSAERPKGSFSTLEIQRTEQGDSAMYLCASSLGQGSTEAFFGQGTRLTVV.

This chain connects TRBV28 to TRBJ1-4, with a possible D match to TRBD1 (5 bases). The CDR3 sequence is 12 residues long. Between the trimmed V and J ends, which lost 11 bases and 5 bases, there was a span of 12 bases. The germline gives CDR1 MDHEN, CDR2 SYDVKM. CDR3 protein: CALGTLNEKLFF. The CDR3 DNA is TGTGCCCTGGGGACTTTGAATGAAAAACTGTTTTTT.

A few counts support this clone. V is TRBV6-6 and J is TRBJ2-5, with 7 bases that match TRBD2. The V and J ends lost 6 bases and 5 bases, in that order; junction bases with no gene match: 3. Germline lookup yields CDR1 MNHNY and CDR2 SVGAGI (reference sequence). This CDR3 contains 12 residues. CDR3 DNA sequence: TGTGCCAGCAGGGTCGGGGGGGAGACCCAGTACTTC. This encodes CASRVGGETQYF.

The chain couples TRBV7-2 to TRBJ2-5; 8 bases agree with TRBD1. Trimming cost V 2 bases and J 4 bases; bases outside gene matches: 9. The CDR3 length is 16 residues. Germline CDR1 is SGHTA and CDR2 is FQGNSA. The CDR3 reads CASSLRGQGRRETQYF. CDR3 bases: TGTGCCAGCAGCTTACGAGGACAGGGAAGGCGAGAGACCCAGTACTTC.

The genes are TRBV7-8 and TRBJ2-6; 9 bases are a match to TRBD2. The CDR3 covers 12 residues. V lost 8 bases, J lost 17 bases, and 10 bases stayed unmatched. Germline V gene sequence: CDR1 SGHVS, CDR2 FQNEAQ. CDR3 coding DNA: TGTGCCAGCGGACGACAGCGGGAGGTCTTGACTTTC. Translation gives CASGRQREVLTF.

This chain connects TRBV7-2 to TRBJ1-5; D gene unclear. V lost 5 bases to trimming and J lost 3 bases, with 11 bases between them. The germline CDR1 and CDR2 sequences are SGHTA and FQGNSA. This CDR3 region has 14 residues. The CDR3 reads CASSAGSDNQPQHF. The CDR3, as DNA: TGTGCCAGCAGCGCAGGATCCGACAATCAGCCCCAGCATTTT. The full variable domain, completed using reference TRBV7-2 and TRBJ1-5, is GAGVSQSPSNKVTEKGKDVELRCDPISGHTALYWYRQSLGQGLEFLIYFQGNSAPDKSGLPSDRFSAERTGGSVSTLTIQRTQQEDSAVYLCASSAGSDNQPQHFGDGTRLSIL.

The chain employs TRBV6-4 and TRBJ2-3, with unresolved D. V was trimmed by 4 bases and J by 0 bases, leaving 8 bases between them. The CDR3 totals 14 residues. Germline CDR1 is MRHNA and CDR2 is SNTAGT. The CDR3 region is CASSAGSSTDTQYF. CDR3 sequence (DNA): TGTGCCAGCAGTGCAGGATCTAGCACAGATACGCAGTATTTT.

This clone has only a few counts. The rearrangement links TRBV19 to TRBJ1-3, with no clear D. CDR1 and CDR2 (germline): LNHDA, SQIVND (reference sequence). This CDR3 has 14 amino acids. The ends were cut back, 10 bases at V and 0 bases at J, with 13 bases in the middle. The CDR3 here is CATSPSPSGNTIYF. In DNA form, the CDR3 reads TGTGCCACCTCCCCGTCCCCCTCTGGAAACACCATATATTTT.

The V call is TRBV7-9, the J call TRBJ2-1; TRBD2 is a possible D gene (5 bases). The CDR3 has 12 amino acids. CDR1 and CDR2 from the germline V gene are SEHNR and FQNEAQ (reference sequence). Trimming took 0 bases from V and 9 from J, leaving 6 bases between them. The chain's CDR3 is CASSLAAGEQFF. CDR3 bases: TGTGCCAGCAGCTTAGCGGCGGGTGAGCAGTTCTTC. Supplemented by reference TRBV7-9 and TRBJ2-1, the full variable domain reads DTGVSQNPRHKITKRGQNVTFRCDPISEHNRLYWYRQTLGQGPEFLTYFQNEAQLEKSRLLSDRFSAERPKGSFSTLEIQRTEQGDSAMYLCASSLAAGEQFFGPGTRLTVL.

The genes are TRBV5-4 and TRBJ2-5; possibly TRBD2 for D (5 bases). Germline assignment: CDR1 SGHNT and CDR2 YYREEE (reference sequence). The CDR3 runs to 16 residues. V was pared by 3 bases and J by 0 bases, with 15 bases between. CDR3: CASSYLGRGNQETQYF. As DNA, the CDR3 is TGTGCCAGCAGCTACCTCGGCCGGGGAAACCAAGAGACCCAGTACTTC.

The V and J genes are TRBV28 and TRBJ2-1; D may be TRBD2 (6 bases). The CDR3 consists of 14 residues. The germline V gene encodes CDR1 MDHEN and CDR2 SYDVKM. V was trimmed by 8 bases and J by 8 bases, leaving 19 bases between them. The CDR3 loop is CASGGASLRDEQFF. CDR3 DNA sequence: TGTGCCAGCGGAGGGGCTAGCTTGAGAGATGAGCAGTTCTTC.

The V gene is TRBV6-6, the J gene TRBJ1-5, with D maybe TRBD1 (5 bases). The CDR3 extends over 15 amino acids. Deletions cut 8 bases from V and 0 bases from J, with 14 bases between. Germline CDR1 MNHNY, CDR2 SVGAGI (reference sequence). The CDR3 DNA reads TGTGCCAGCCTGGACAACAGCTATAGCAATCAGCCCCAGCATTTT. Its translation: CASLDNSYSNQPQHF.

In this sample, this clone turned up once. CDR3 sequence: CASSLGTSGGTETQYF. The CDR3 nucleotides read TGCGCCAGCAGCCTCGGGACTAGCGGGGGGACAGAGACCCAGTACTTC. The chain is built from TRBV4-1 and TRBJ2-5; 15 nucleotides align to TRBD2. Per the germline V gene, CDR1 is MGHRA and CDR2 is YSYEKL. Unmatched junction bases numbered 4, after V lost 4 bases and J lost 4 bases. The CDR3 covers 16 residues.

The V gene is TRBV2, the J gene TRBJ2-6; weak D call: TRBD1 (5 bases). CDR1 and CDR2 from the germline V gene are SNHLY and FYNNEI. This CDR3 has 15 amino acids. With 6 bases removed from V and 2 bases from J, the gap between germline ends came to 11 bases. The CDR3 region is CASRKTVTGANVLTF. CDR3 DNA sequence: TGTGCCAGCAGGAAGACAGTGACTGGGGCCAACGTCCTGACTTTC.

A few counts support this clone. This CDR3 is CAWISTGGFGGYTF. CDR3 coding DNA: TGTGCCTGGATTTCCACAGGGGGTTTCGGTGGCTACACCTTC. This chain uses TRBV30 with TRBJ1-2; 8 bases line up with TRBD1. Germline CDR1 reads GTSNPN; CDR2 reads SVGIG (reference sequence). The ends lost 4 bases at V and 7 bases at J; junction bases unmatched: 11. This CDR3 has 14 amino acids.

V and J are TRBV4-3 and TRBJ2-3, with D hard to call. CDR1 and CDR2 (germline): LGHNA, YSLEER. The CDR3 has 15 amino acids. V was trimmed by 0 bases and J by 2 bases, leaving 9 bases between them. This chain's CDR3 is CASSQDIRFTDTQYF. DNA for the CDR3: TGCGCCAGCAGCCAAGATATTCGGTTCACAGATACGCAGTATTTT.

V is TRBV27 and J is TRBJ2-7; 9 positions match TRBD1. V was clipped by 2 bases and J by 0 bases; unmatched bases: 2. Germline V lookup: CDR1 MNHEY, CDR2 SMNVEV (reference sequence). CDR3 length equals 15 residues. CDR3 residues: CASSLQGQGSYEQYF. DNA for the CDR3: TGTGCCAGCAGTTTACAGGGACAGGGCTCCTACGAGCAGTACTTC.

V usage is TRBV28 and J usage is TRBJ2-7, with 7 bases that match TRBD2. Germline assignment: CDR1 MDHEN and CDR2 SYDVKM. The CDR3 sequence is 19 residues long. Trimming cost V 8 bases and J 0 bases; bases outside gene matches: 22. CDR3 region: CASGPLGGAGTYRSYEQYF. The CDR3 region has the DNA TGTGCCAGCGGGCCCCTCGGGGGAGCGGGGACGTACCGCTCCTACGAGCAGTACTTC.